The 5 T cell receptor beta chains presented below share a single source sample, sequenced in a study of blood T cell repertoires in COVID-19. The assay was immunoSEQ multiplex PCR, and TCRdb's table has in-frame clones only and misses some. Among more than 95,000 clones, about 86% were seen once, and the ten largest hold 3.5% to 5%. Input material: peripheral blood. The receptors shown here come from a man aged 55 to 70 with acute or convalescent COVID-19.

The chain uses TRBV27 and TRBJ2-3; 7 positions agree with TRBD2. The junction had 8 bases not matched to a gene; V was cut back by 4 bases and J by 4 bases. CDR3 length equals 15 residues. Germline CDR1 reads MNHEY; CDR2 reads SMNVEV (reference sequence). The CDR3 reads CASSSLAGEADTQYF. The CDR3 DNA reads TGTGCCAGCAGTTCTTTGGCGGGGGAAGCAGATACGCAGTATTTT.

This sequence joins TRBV11-2 and TRBJ1-6; weak D call: TRBD1 (6 bases). The CDR3 is 16 amino acids. Germline V gene lookup returns CDR1 SGHAT and CDR2 FQNNGV. V dropped 5 bases and J dropped 10 bases, with 21 bases sitting between them. The CDR3 DNA reads as TGTGCCAGCAGCCGGAATGGACAGCTCCCTAGCTCACCCCTCCACTTT. It is translated as CASSRNGQLPSSPLHF.

The J gene is TRBJ2-5, the V gene TRBV5-6; no definite D call. Trimming shortened V by 0 bases and J by 3 bases, and 3 bases separated the two germline ends. The CDR3 extends over 12 amino acids. CDR1 SGHDT and CDR2 YYEEEE come from the germline V gene. The CDR3: CASSLVEETQYF. The CDR3 DNA reads TGTGCCAGCAGCTTGGTAGAAGAGACCCAGTACTTC.

The chain links TRBV27 to TRBJ2-7; 7 bases line up with TRBD1. This CDR3 comprises 16 residues. Germline CDR1 is MNHEY and CDR2 is SMNVEV (reference sequence). The junction had 15 bases not matched to a gene; V was cut back by 7 bases and J by 3 bases. The CDR3 here is CASTLSPDRRLYEQYF. CDR3 sequence (DNA): TGTGCCAGCACCCTCAGCCCGGACAGGAGACTCTACGAGCAGTACTTC.

The chain links TRBV7-8 to TRBJ2-2, with a possible D match to TRBD2 (5 bases). The germline V gene encodes CDR1 SGHVS and CDR2 FQNEAQ. Trimming removed 2 bases at V and 6 bases at J, with 10 bases between. CDR3 length: 14 amino acids. CDR3 protein: CASSLKRTSGELFF. The CDR3 DNA sequence: TGTGCCAGCAGCTTAAAGCGGACGTCCGGGGAGCTGTTTTTT.